This T cell receptor (beta chain) was profiled in a study of cytomegalovirus exposure and HLA in healthy donors. Study details: A later analysis reported the same platform for the 90 to 150 validation repertoires and the 500 to 700 first-cohort repertoires. Study conclusions and caveats: The study recorded 164 TCR beta chains that were cytomegalovirus-associated. Despite most TCR sequences being rare, some public TCRs occurred in many donors.

Concerning this clone: Its target is unknown.

CDR3 length equals 13 residues. The V gene's germline CDR1 is SGHNT and CDR2 YENEEA. Trimming left V 1 base short and J 3 bases short, with 7 bases between. Sequenced by immunoSEQ multiplex PCR; TCRdb stores in-frame clones only, minus some. The sample contains about 280,000 clones, 80% to 90% of which appear only once. The clonotype originates from a woman aged 18 to 35 in good health and CMV-seronegative. The sequencing sample was made of PBMCs. This sequence joins TRBV11-3 and TRBJ2-7; no clear D. The CDR3 here is CASSLGESYEQYF. Written as DNA, the CDR3 is TGTGCCAGCAGCTTAGGTGAGAGCTACGAGCAGTACTTC.